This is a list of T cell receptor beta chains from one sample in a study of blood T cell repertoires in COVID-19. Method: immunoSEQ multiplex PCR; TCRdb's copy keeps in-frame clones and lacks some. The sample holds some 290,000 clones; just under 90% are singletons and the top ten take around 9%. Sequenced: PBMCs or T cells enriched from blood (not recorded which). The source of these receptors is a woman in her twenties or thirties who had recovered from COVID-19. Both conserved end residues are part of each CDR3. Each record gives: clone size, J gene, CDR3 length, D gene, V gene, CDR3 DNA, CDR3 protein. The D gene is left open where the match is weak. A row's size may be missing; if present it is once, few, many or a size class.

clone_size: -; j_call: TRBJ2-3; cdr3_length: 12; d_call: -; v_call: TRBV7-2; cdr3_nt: TGTGCCAGCAGCTTAGATGTGGAGACGCAGTATTTT; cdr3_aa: CASSLDVETQYF
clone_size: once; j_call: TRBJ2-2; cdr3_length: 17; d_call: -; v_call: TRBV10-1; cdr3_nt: TGCGCCAGCAGTGAAAGGGGACATCTCGCGAACACCGGGGAGCTGTTTTTT; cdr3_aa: CASSERGHLANTGELFF
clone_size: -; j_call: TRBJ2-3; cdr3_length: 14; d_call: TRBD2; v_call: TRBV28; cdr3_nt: TGTGCCAGCGCGGGAGTCGAGGGCACAGATACGCAGTATTTT; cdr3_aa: CASAGVEGTDTQYF
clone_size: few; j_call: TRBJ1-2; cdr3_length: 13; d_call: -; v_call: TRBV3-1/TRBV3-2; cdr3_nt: TGTGCCAGCAGCCAAGAAGGGGCAGATGGCTACACCTTC; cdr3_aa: CASSQEGADGYTF
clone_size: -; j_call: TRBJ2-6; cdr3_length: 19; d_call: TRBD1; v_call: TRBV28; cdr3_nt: TGTGCCACCGAGACCGGGACAGGTACAGGAGGCTCTGGGGCCAACGTCCTGACTTTC; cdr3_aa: CATETGTGTGGSGANVLTF
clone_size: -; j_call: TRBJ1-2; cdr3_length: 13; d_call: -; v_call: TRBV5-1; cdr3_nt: TGCGCCAGCAGCTTGGGGCAGGGGAACGGCTACACCTTC; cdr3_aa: CASSLGQGNGYTF
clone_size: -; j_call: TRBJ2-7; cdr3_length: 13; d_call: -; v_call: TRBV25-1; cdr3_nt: TGTGCCAGCAGTGCGGCGGGGGCTGACGAGCAGTACTTC; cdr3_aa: CASSAAGADEQYF
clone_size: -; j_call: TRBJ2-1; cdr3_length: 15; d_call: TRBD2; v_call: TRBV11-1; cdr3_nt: TGTGCCAGCAGCCTGACTAGCGACGACTACAATGAGCAGTTCTTC; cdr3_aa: CASSLTSDDYNEQFF
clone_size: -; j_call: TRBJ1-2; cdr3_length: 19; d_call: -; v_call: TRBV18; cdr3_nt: TGTGCCAGCTCACCAGTTTATGGGCAGAAAGACTATGCGAACTATGGCTACACCTTC; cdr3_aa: CASSPVYGQKDYANYGYTF
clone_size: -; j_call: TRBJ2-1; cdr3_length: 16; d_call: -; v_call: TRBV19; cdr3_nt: TGTGCCAGTAGTATTCGTTGGGCTAGCGAGAACAATGAGCAGTTCTTC; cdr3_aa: CASSIRWASENNEQFF
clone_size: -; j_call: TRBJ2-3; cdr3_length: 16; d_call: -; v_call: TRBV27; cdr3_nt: TGTGCCAGCAGTGGTTTTACCCCGCCGGTCCCAGATACGCAGTATTTT; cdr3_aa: CASSGFTPPVPDTQYF
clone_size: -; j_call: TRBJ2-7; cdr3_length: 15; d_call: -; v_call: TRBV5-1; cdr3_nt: TGCGCCAGCAGCCTAGCTTATGACACGTCCTACGAGCAGTACTTC; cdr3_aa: CASSLAYDTSYEQYF
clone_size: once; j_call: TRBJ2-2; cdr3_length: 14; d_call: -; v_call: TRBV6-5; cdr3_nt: TGTGCCAGCAGTTACTCAGGGGGCACCGGGGAGCTGTTTTTT; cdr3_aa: CASSYSGGTGELFF
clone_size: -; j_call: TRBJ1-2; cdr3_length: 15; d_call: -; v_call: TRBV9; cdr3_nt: TGTGCCAGCAGCGTAGAAGCCCAGGATAACTATGGCTACACCTTC; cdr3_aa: CASSVEAQDNYGYTF
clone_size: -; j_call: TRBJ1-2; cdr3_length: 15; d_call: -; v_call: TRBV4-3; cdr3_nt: TGCGCCAGCAGCCAAGAGCCTGGGCAGAACTATGGCTACACCTTC; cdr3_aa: CASSQEPGQNYGYTF
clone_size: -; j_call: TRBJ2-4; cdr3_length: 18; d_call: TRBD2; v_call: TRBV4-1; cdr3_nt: TGCGCCAGCAGCATGGTACTAGCGGTAAGGGGGGTCAAAAACATTCAGTACTTC; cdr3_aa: CASSMVLAVRGVKNIQYF